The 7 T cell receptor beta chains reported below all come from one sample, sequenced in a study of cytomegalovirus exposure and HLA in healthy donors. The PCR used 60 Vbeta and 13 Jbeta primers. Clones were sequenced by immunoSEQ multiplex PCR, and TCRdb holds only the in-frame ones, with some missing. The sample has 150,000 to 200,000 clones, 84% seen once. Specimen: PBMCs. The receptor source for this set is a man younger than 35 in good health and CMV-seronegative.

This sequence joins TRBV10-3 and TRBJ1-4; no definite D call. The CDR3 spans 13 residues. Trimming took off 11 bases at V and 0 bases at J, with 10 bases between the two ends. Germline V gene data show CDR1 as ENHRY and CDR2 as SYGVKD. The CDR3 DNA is TGTGCCGCAGCGGAGACAACTAATGAAAAACTGTTTTTT. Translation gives CAAAETTNEKLFF.

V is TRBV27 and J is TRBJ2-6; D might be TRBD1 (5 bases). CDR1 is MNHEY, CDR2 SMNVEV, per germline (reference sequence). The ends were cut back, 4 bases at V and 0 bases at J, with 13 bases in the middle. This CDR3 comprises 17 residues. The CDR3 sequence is CASSSVQGLSGANVLTF. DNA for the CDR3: TGTGCCAGCAGTTCGGTCCAGGGCCTCTCTGGGGCCAACGTCCTGACTTTC.

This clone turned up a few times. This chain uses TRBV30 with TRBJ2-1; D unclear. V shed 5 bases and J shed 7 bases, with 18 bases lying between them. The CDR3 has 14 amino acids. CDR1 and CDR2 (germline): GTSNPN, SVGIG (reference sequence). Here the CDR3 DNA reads TGTGCCTGGGAATGGTCGAGGATTGGAAATGAGCAGTTCTTC. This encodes CAWEWSRIGNEQFF.

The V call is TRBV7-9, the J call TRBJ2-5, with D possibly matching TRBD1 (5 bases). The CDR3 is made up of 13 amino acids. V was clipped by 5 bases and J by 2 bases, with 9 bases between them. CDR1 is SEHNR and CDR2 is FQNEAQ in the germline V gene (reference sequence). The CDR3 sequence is CASSQGRQETQYF. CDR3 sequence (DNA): TGTGCCAGCAGCCAGGGAAGGCAAGAGACCCAGTACTTC.

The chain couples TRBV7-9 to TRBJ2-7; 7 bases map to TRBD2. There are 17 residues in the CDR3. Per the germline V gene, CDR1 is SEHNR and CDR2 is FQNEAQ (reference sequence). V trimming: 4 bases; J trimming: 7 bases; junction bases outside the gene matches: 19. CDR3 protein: CASSYNTITGGPLEQYF. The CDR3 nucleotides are TGTGCCAGCAGCTATAATACAATAACGGGGGGTCCTCTGGAGCAGTACTTC.

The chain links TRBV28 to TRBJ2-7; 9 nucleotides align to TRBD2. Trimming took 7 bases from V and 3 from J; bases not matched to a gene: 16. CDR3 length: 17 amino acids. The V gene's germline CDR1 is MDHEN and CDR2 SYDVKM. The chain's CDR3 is CASNPSRGLARNYEQYF. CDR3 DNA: TGTGCCAGCAACCCAAGTCGGGGACTAGCCCGGAACTACGAGCAGTACTTC.

This CDR3 reads CASSLTTGGTEAFF. The CDR3 coding sequence is TGTGCCAGCAGCTTAACAACAGGGGGTACTGAAGCTTTCTTT. The chain combines TRBV7-6 with TRBJ1-1, with 8 positions matching TRBD1. The germline V gene has CDR1 SGHVS and CDR2 FNYEAQ. The CDR3 runs to 14 residues. V was pared by 2 bases and J by 5 bases, with 4 bases of the junction left unmatched. Drawing the rest from reference TRBV7-6 and TRBJ1-1, the complete variable domain is GAGVSQSPRYKVTKRGQDVALRCDPISGHVSLYWYRQALGQGPEFLTYFNYEAQQDKSGLPNDRFSAERPEGSISTLTIQRTEQRDSAMYRCASSLTTGGTEAFFGQGTRLTVV.